The text below deals with one TCR beta chain. No antigen is known for it. Germline V gene data show CDR1 as DFQATT and CDR2 as SNEGSKA (reference sequence). With 6 bases removed from V and 5 bases from J, the gap between germline ends came to 19 bases. The CDR3 totals 14 residues. Clinical symptoms, serum thyroxine, TRAb, thyroid ultrasound and orbital computed tomography informed diagnoses. Amplified TCR beta CDR3 regions derived from RNA transcripts. HTBI primers were the set used in a first-round RT-PCR of the TCR CDR3. Each CDR3 protein gets one entry after TCRdb re-called the multiplex PCR reads with MiXCR. The sample records 300,000 to 450,000 distinct CDR3 sequences, around 18% being singletons. This sample was included in a study of T cells in Graves' hyperthyroidism and ophthalmopathy. Study-wide findings and caveats: Ophthalmopathy prediction by the model preceded onset by a median approximately six months. Researchers found most expanded thyroid clonotypes above 0.001 in blood as well.

The receptor was derived from a woman in her forties with Graves' ophthalmopathy. V gene TRBV20-1 combines with J gene TRBJ2-5, with D maybe TRBD2 (5 bases). Sequencing was done on a sample of blood. The CDR3 region is CSAYGPSGLETQYF. CDR3 DNA sequence: TGCAGTGCCTACGGACCGAGCGGATTGGAGACCCAGTACTTC.